The 18 T cell receptor beta chains in this list originate from one sample, sequenced in a study of regulatory T cells in long-lasting Graves disease. Libraries of TCR beta came from iRepertoire HTBI primers plus Arm-PCR of CDR3 regions. TCRdb re-called the multiplex PCR reads through MiXCR, storing one row per CDR3 protein. This table holds almost 450,000 distinct CDR3 sequences, roughly 15% found once. Time point reported: newly diagnosed GD, antithyroid drugs for less than 3 months. The TCR library was made from RNA that had been extracted from PBMCs in TRIzol. This sample was also put to use in a study of T cells in Graves' hyperthyroidism and ophthalmopathy.

The sample was peripheral blood mononuclear cells (PBMCs), taken at new diagnosis, from a patient treated with antithyroid drugs. The receptors stem from a woman under 40 with Graves disease.

This clonotype was detected many times. The chain joins TRBV7-9 to TRBJ1-1, with unresolved D. Between the trimmed V and J ends, which lost 3 bases and 1 base, there was a span of 9 bases. Germline loops: CDR1 SEHNR, CDR2 FQNEAQ (reference sequence). The CDR3 is 14 amino acids. This chain's CDR3 is CASSLGIRNTEAFF. In nucleotides, the CDR3 is TGTGCCAGCAGCTTGGGGATAAGGAACACTGAAGCTTTCTTT.

This clonotype was detected many times. The V call is TRBV28, the J call TRBJ2-5; a weak D match, TRBD2 (5 bases). V was trimmed by 3 bases and J by 2 bases, leaving 10 bases between them. This CDR3 contains 14 residues. Per germline, CDR1 MDHEN and CDR2 SYDVKM. CDR3 bases: TGTGCCAGCAGTTTCACGACTATACAAGAGACCCAGTACTTC. It specifies CASSFTTIQETQYF.

This clonotype was seen many times. The DNA for the CDR3 is TGTGCCAGCAGTAGCCCTGCCCTAGGGAATGAGCAGTTCTTC. Its protein is CASSSPALGNEQFF. This sequence joins TRBV28 and TRBJ2-1; no definite D call. The germline CDR1 and CDR2 sequences are MDHEN and SYDVKM. The CDR3 covers 14 residues. The V end lost 5 bases, the J end lost 7 bases, and 15 bases lay between the germline ends. Filled out from reference TRBV28 and TRBJ2-1, the complete variable domain reads DVKVTQSSRYLVKRTGEKVFLECVQDMDHENMFWYRQDPGLGLRLIYFSYDVKMKEKGDIPEGYSVSREKKERFSLILESASTNQTSMYLCASSSPALGNEQFFGPGTRLTVL.

This clonotype was recorded at least ten times. The rearrangement joins TRBV6-1 to TRBJ2-5; D call uncertain. The germline V and J ends were trimmed by 5 bases and 1 base, with 14 bases remaining between them. The length of the CDR3 is 15 residues. Germline V gives CDR1 MNHNS, CDR2 SASEGT. In nucleotides, the CDR3 is TGTGCCAGCAGTAAGCTAGGGCAGTCCCAAGAGACCCAGTACTTC. Protein: CASSKLGQSQETQYF.

This sequence joins TRBV20-1 and TRBJ2-1; D assignment may be TRBD1 or TRBD2 (5 bases each). Trimming removed 4 bases at V and 7 bases at J, with 17 bases between. This CDR3 contains 14 residues. Germline V gene sequence: CDR1 DFQATT, CDR2 SNEGSKA (reference sequence). CDR3 sequence reads: CSATRGWRGNEQFF. For the CDR3, the DNA is TGCAGTGCTACTCGGGGCTGGAGAGGAAATGAGCAGTTCTTC.

This clonotype was seen many times. One junction end does not reproduce the germline sequence, and a read error may be involved. V gene TRBV12-3 or TRBV12-4 combines with J gene TRBJ2-7; D gene unclear. The CDR3 consists of 16 residues. In nucleotides, the CDR3 is TGTGCCAGCAATTTAGGTGTTTGGGCCCCGACGTGGAAGCAGTACTTC. It is translated as CASNLGVWAPTWKQYF.

This clonotype was found many times. The J gene is TRBJ2-3, the V gene TRBV2, with D unclear. V lost 10 bases to trimming and J lost 4 bases, with 6 bases between them. The CDR3 consists of 10 residues. Per the germline V gene, CDR1 is SNHLY and CDR2 is FYNNEI. The CDR3 nucleotides are TGTGCCACCCTAGCAGATACGCAGTATTTT. Amino acid sequence: CATLADTQYF.

This clonotype was counted ten times or more. CDR3 residues: CASSLGGQGLFHTEAFF. The CDR3 DNA reads as TGCGCCAGCAGCTTGGGGGGGCAGGGATTATTTCACACTGAAGCTTTCTTT. V usage is TRBV5-1 and J usage is TRBJ1-1; tentatively, D is TRBD1 (6 bases). The CDR3 is made up of 17 amino acids. Trimming cost V 0 bases and J 3 bases, with 18 bases left between them. CDR1 and CDR2 (germline): SGHRS, YFSETQ.

This clonotype was observed at least ten times. This sequence joins TRBV30 and TRBJ2-3; D possibly matches TRBD1 or TRBD2 (6 bases each). CDR1 is GTSNPN, CDR2 SVGIG, per germline (reference sequence). The CDR3 spans 13 residues. The V end was cut by 3 bases, the J end by 3 bases, with 10 bases between. DNA of the CDR3: TGTGCCTGGAGGGTAGGGGGGACAGATACGCAGTATTTT. This encodes CAWRVGGTDTQYF.

This clonotype has only a few counts. The V call is TRBV5-1, the J call TRBJ2-1, with 9 bases identical to TRBD1. Per germline, CDR1 SGHRS and CDR2 YFSETQ. The CDR3 spans 14 residues. V lost 4 bases, J lost 10 bases, and 9 bases stayed unmatched. DNA of the CDR3: TGCGCCAGCAGCCAGGGACAGGGCTTTGGAGAGCAGTTCTTC. This codes for CASSQGQGFGEQFF. The full variable domain, in which reference TRBV5-1 and TRBJ2-1 provide the parts outside the CDR3, is KAGVTQTPRYLIKTRGQQVTLSCSPISGHRSVSWYQQTPGQGLQFLFEYFSETQRNKGNFPGRFSGRQFSNSRSEMNVSTLELGDSALYLCASSQGQGFGEQFFGPGTRLTVL.

This clonotype has just a few counts. This chain uses TRBV19 with TRBJ1-5; TRBD1 aligns across 10 bases. Germline CDR1 is LNHDA and CDR2 is SQIVND (reference sequence). The CDR3 contains 15 residues. J gave up 7 bases and V 4 bases, and 7 bases lay outside the gene matches. Written as DNA, the CDR3 is TGTGCCAGTAGTAACGACAGGGGGCATTTACAGCCCCAGCATTTT. Translating it yields CASSNDRGHLQPQHF. Full variable domain (remainder filled in from reference TRBV19 and TRBJ1-5): DGGITQSPKYLFRKEGQNVTLSCEQNLNHDAMYWYRQDPGQGLRLIYYSQIVNDFQKGDIAEGYSVSREKKESFPLTVTSAQKNPTAFYLCASSNDRGHLQPQHFGDGTRLSIL.

About this clonotype itself: This sequence may be a read error, since a much larger clone differs from it by one base. The chain carries TRBV30 and TRBJ2-3; D is uncertain. Germline V gives CDR1 GTSNPN, CDR2 SVGIG (reference sequence). The CDR3 has 13 amino acids. V was cut by 3 bases and J by 6 bases, with 13 bases left in between. Here the CDR3 DNA reads TGTGCCTGGAGGTTGGGTAGCAGGGATACGCAGTATTTT. It is translated as CAWRLGSRDTQYF.

This clonotype was seen repeatedly, ten times or more. This chain joins TRBV27 and TRBJ1-1; 9 bases line up with TRBD1. CDR1 MNHEY and CDR2 SMNVEV come from the germline V gene (reference sequence). The CDR3 extends over 16 amino acids. V was clipped by 4 bases and J by 1 base; unmatched bases: 7. The CDR3 region is CASSSGTGWANTEAFF. The CDR3, as DNA: TGTGCCAGCAGTTCAGGGACAGGGTGGGCGAACACTGAAGCTTTCTTT.

This clonotype showed up many times. The V call is TRBV7-9, the J call TRBJ2-1; D is unresolved. V was cut by 4 bases and J by 0 bases, with 13 bases left in between. Germline lookup yields CDR1 SEHNR and CDR2 FQNEAQ (reference sequence). This CDR3 has 16 residues. DNA for the CDR3: TGTGCCAGCAGCTCTGATTTCAGGAGCTCCTACAATGAGCAGTTCTTC. It translates to CASSSDFRSSYNEQFF.

The chain links TRBV7-9 to TRBJ1-4; the D is unclear. Germline CDR1 SEHNR, CDR2 FQNEAQ (reference sequence). This CDR3 has 14 amino acids. The germline V and J ends were trimmed by 3 bases and 4 bases, with 9 bases remaining between them. The CDR3 spells CASSLGGVNEKLFF. The CDR3 nucleotides read TGTGCCAGCAGCTTGGGCGGTGTTAATGAAAAACTGTTTTTT.

On this clonotype itself: A read error may be the cause here, since a much bigger clone is one base away. The V and J genes are TRBV7-2 and TRBJ1-1, with D possibly being TRBD1 (6 bases). Looked up from germline, CDR1 is SGHTA and CDR2 is FQGNSA. Trimming pared 7 bases from V and 10 bases from J, leaving 19 bases between. The CDR3 extends over 13 amino acids. CDR3 residues: CASTSVGGPGAFF. CDR3 bases: TGTGCCAGCACCTCAGTCGGGGGGCCTGGAGCTTTCTTT. Full variable domain (missing parts from reference TRBV7-2 and TRBJ1-1): GAGVSQSPSNKVTEKGKDVELRCDPISGHTALYWYRQSLGQGLEFLIYFQGNSAPDKSGLPSDRFSAERTGGSVSTLTIQRTQQEDSAVYLCASTSVGGPGAFFGQGTRLTVV.

This chain joins TRBV27 and TRBJ2-1; 11 nucleotides line up with TRBD2. Germline loops: CDR1 MNHEY, CDR2 SMNVEV (reference sequence). After removal of 5 bases from V and 9 bases from J, the junction contained 3 bases not matched to a gene. The CDR3 length is 13 residues. The chain's CDR3 is CASSTGLAVEQFF. The CDR3 DNA follows: TGTGCCAGCAGTACGGGACTAGCGGTTGAGCAGTTCTTC.

This clonotype was seen a handful of times. The chain uses TRBV29-1 and TRBJ2-1, with TRBD2 as a possible D gene (5 bases). V gave up 1 base and J gave up 6 bases, with 7 bases separating them. The CDR3 extends over 12 amino acids. Germline V gives CDR1 SQVTM, CDR2 ANQGSEA. The CDR3 region has the DNA TGCAGCGTTGAAGTAGCGATCAATGAGCAGTTCTTC. Translating gives CSVEVAINEQFF.